The 6 T cell receptor beta chains below all came from one sample that was sequenced in a study of cytomegalovirus exposure and HLA in healthy donors. Amplification used 60 Vbeta primers and 13 Jbeta primers. Generated by immunoSEQ multiplex PCR, the TCRdb table keeps only in-frame clones and is missing some. The data contain roughly 82,000 clones, around 76% of them seen just once; the ten biggest clones take up under 7.5%. The sequenced material came from PBMCs. These receptors originate from a woman aged 45 to 65 in good health and CMV-seropositive.

This clone showed up just once. This chain links TRBV19 with TRBJ1-1; tentative D call: TRBD1 (5 bases). Trimming stripped 3 bases from V and 6 bases from J, with 20 bases between. The germline CDR1 and CDR2 sequences are LNHDA and SQIVND (reference sequence). The CDR3 is 16 amino acids. The CDR3 loop is CASSIPGRVGRPEAFF. CDR3 sequence (DNA): TGTGCCAGTAGTATTCCCGGCAGGGTTGGAAGGCCTGAAGCTTTCTTT.

The chain uses TRBV21-1 and TRBJ2-7; the D call in the table, TRBD2, was not verified against the DNA. TRBV21-1 is shown as a pseudogene. This CDR3 spans 13 amino acids. This chain's CDR3 is CASGRGSSYEQYF. As DNA, the CDR3 is TGTGCCAGCGGGAGGGGCAGCTCCTACGAGCAGTACTTC.

This chain uses TRBV29-1 with TRBJ2-3, with TRBD2 as a possible D gene (6 bases). The V gene lost 7 bases and the J gene lost 1 base, with 12 bases spanning the gap. From germline, CDR1 is SQVTM and CDR2 ANQGSEA. CDR3 length: 13 amino acids. This CDR3 is CSATPGGTDTQYF. Written as DNA, the CDR3 is TGCAGCGCCACACCGGGGGGCACAGATACGCAGTATTTT.

This chain links TRBV30 with TRBJ2-2; D call uncertain. Trimming took 2 bases from V and 7 from J, leaving 8 bases between them. Germline loops: CDR1 GTSNPN, CDR2 SVGIG (reference sequence). This CDR3 region has 12 residues. CDR3 amino acids: CAWSPSVGELFF. DNA of the CDR3: TGTGCCTGGAGTCCCTCGGTCGGGGAGCTGTTTTTT.

The chain is built from TRBV9 and TRBJ2-3; D perhaps matches TRBD1 (5 bases). V was cut by 3 bases and J by 0 bases, with 11 bases left in between. Germline V CDR1 and CDR2: SGDLS, YYNGEE. CDR3 length: 15 residues. CDR3 nucleotide sequence: TGTGCCAGCAGCGGGGGCGATTCTAGCACAGATACGCAGTATTTT. Translated: CASSGGDSSTDTQYF.

This chain uses TRBV19 with TRBJ1-5, with 10 bases aligning to TRBD1. Germline lookup yields CDR1 LNHDA and CDR2 SQIVND (reference sequence). J was trimmed by 4 bases and V by 3 bases; bases with no gene match: 3. CDR3 length: 15 residues. The CDR3 loop is CASSIGGQGNQPQHF. DNA for the CDR3: TGTGCCAGTAGTATCGGGGGACAGGGGAATCAGCCCCAGCATTTT.